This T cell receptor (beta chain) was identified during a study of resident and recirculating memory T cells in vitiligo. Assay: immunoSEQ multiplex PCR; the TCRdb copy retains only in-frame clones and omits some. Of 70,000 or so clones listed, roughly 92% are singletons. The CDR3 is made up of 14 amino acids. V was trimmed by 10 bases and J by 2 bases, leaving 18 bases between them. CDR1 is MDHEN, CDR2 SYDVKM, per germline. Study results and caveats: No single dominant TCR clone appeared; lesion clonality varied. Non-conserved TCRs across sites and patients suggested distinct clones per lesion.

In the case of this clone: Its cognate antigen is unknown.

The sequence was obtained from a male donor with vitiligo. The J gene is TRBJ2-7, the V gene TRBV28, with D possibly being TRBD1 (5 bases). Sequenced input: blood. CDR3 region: CATTLGDAPYEQYF. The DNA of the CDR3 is TGTGCCACTACCCTAGGGGATGCCCCCTACGAGCAGTACTTC.